This TCR beta chain is from a study of T cells in Graves' hyperthyroidism and ophthalmopathy. Authors of the study amplified TCR beta CDR3 regions from RNA transcripts. In the first-round RT-PCR of the TCR CDR3, the HTBI primer set was used. From the multiplex PCR reads, TCRdb called clonotypes with MiXCR, one entry per CDR3 protein. Of fewer than 650,000 distinct CDR3 sequences listed, approximately 15% are singletons. From germline, CDR1 is LGHNT and CDR2 FRNRAP. V was cut by 4 bases and J by 2 bases, with 9 bases left in between. The CDR3 is made up of 13 amino acids. The table lists this clonotype with many counts. Exclusion followed for patients with uncontrolled infection, other autoimmune disease, pregnancy or lactation. Fresh peripheral blood, about 9.3 ml, yielded the PBMCs.

The sequence came from a woman between 18 and 29 years old with Graves' ophthalmopathy. The sample comprised blood. The V call is TRBV12-5, the J call TRBJ2-7; possible D gene TRBD2, 5 bases. CDR3 residues: CASGSTTPYEQYF. The CDR3 region has the DNA TGTGCTAGTGGTTCGACTACCCCCTACGAGCAGTACTTC.